The TCR beta chain under discussion was sequenced for a study of blood T cell repertoires in COVID-19. This clone has a single count. Cohort assignment relied on participant-reported clinical history. Assay used: immunoSEQ multiplex PCR; TCRdb lists only in-frame clones, some missing. The sample has about 280,000 clones, roughly 85% seen once; the top ten hold about 2.5%. This CDR3 has 14 amino acids. Germline values: CDR1 MNHEY, CDR2 SVGAGI. V dropped 2 bases and J dropped 3 bases, with 8 bases sitting between them. The sequencing sample was made of PBMCs or T cells enriched from blood (not recorded which). The origin of this receptor is a woman aged 50 to 65 who had recovered from COVID-19. This chain connects TRBV6-5 to TRBJ1-5, with a weak D call TRBD1 (5 bases). This chain's CDR3 is CASSYDSLNQPQHF. CDR3 nucleotide sequence: TGTGCCAGCAGTTACGACAGTCTCAATCAGCCCCAGCATTTT.